This TCR beta chain was recorded in a study of shared clonotypes between healthy human individuals (dated by TCRdb to between 2020 and 2021). Looking at the study overall: A couple of women and a few men aged 18 to 49 years were included in the cohort. For each donor, three plates each were used for CD4 naive and CD4 memory, two plates were used for CD8 naive, and one plate was used for CD8 memory. To estimate repertoire size and how much clonotype sharing occurs between individuals, the study deeply sequenced the blood TCR repertoires of five healthy adults. To increase sequencing depth and limit assay-specific biases, different laboratories used diverse techniques to prepare libraries and sequence TCR repertoires. Each donor's leukapheresis produced roughly between roughly 0.85 and 9.5 billion PBMCs.

Using the deep immunoSEQ assay, TCR CDR3 regions were amplified from genomic DNA by multiplex PCR. Extracted genomic DNA from each cell subset was spread evenly across all wells of several immunoSEQ 96-well plates, with each plate serving as a replicate. For sorted subsets, around 200 ng genomic DNA, equal to about 30,000 T cell genomes, was loaded into each replicate PCR. Purified libraries were measured with a Qubit 3.0 fluorometer, size-checked on a Bioanalyzer 2100, and measured again with the KAPA Library Quantification kit. Every immunoSEQ 96-well plate was sequenced on a dedicated single-read 150-cycle Illumina NextSeq 550 flow cell. The published analysis was carried out like this. Because only junctional sequences without quality scores were contained in the immunoSEQ output, filtering matching that applied to full-length reads could not be performed. Sequences were annotated with PyIR, a Python wrapper for IgBLAST v1.9, using IMGT germline references to assign V/J genes and CDR3. Reads with weak V/J assignments (E-value above 1e-6), missing CDR3, stop codons, out-of-frame junctions, or ambiguous translated residues were removed. V3J clonotypes were defined by identical inferred V gene, J gene, and CDR3 amino acid sequence. Percentage overlap between repertoires was computed as shared unique clonotypes divided by the size of the smaller repertoire. Repertoire richness was assessed with RTK rarefaction, the Chao1 estimator, and Recon v2.1 estimates of unobserved clonotypes. Generation probabilities were computed with OLGA for all TCRbeta clonotypes obtained by the gDNA method from several donors. The table comes from immuneACCESS by way of TCRdb, which keeps in-frame sequences with V and J called. Part of the clones is missing from these tables; in studies checked, under half for an unresolved V gene and the rest for unknown reasons. V and J calls and clone size are given by that table; D and trimming were obtained from the DNA. This sample is represented by over a million clones; about 74% of them were singletons. The top ten clonotypes cover about 1.5% of the sample.

For this clone: Its target antigen remains unknown. It has no much larger one-base neighbor in the sample; base qualities were not kept. Within the sample, other DNA sequences also encode this same CDR3.

Overall study outcomes, separate from this receptor: Clonotypes shared by all four sorted-subset donors showed higher generation probabilities than non-shared clonotypes. Rarefaction of sorted-subset datasets indicated incomplete sequencing despite the large sequencing depth. Based on pairwise subsampling, the degree of clonotype sharing among donors was expected to be affected by sequencing depth. Naive subsets generally had larger estimated clonotype richness than memory subsets did. Across a few donors, 5% to 6% of naive CD4, approximately 4% of naive CD8, 2.3% of memory CD4, and approximately 0.4% of memory CD8 clonotypes were shared. Because the study included only a small number of donors, the genetic and exposure-history diversity represented was limited. Sampling was restricted to blood, and TCR repertoires in tissue are likely to differ from TCR repertoires in blood.

Healthy HIV-negative adults with no recently reported acute infections or vaccinations were included as donors. Only Caucasian adults living in Nashville, Tennessee, USA were represented among the donors. Magnetic negative selection was used to enrich CD4+ T cells, after which naive cells were positively selected on CD45RA and the negative fraction became the memory subset. After blood collection by leukapheresis, PBMCs were isolated using Ficoll-Histopaque density gradient centrifugation and then cryopreserved in the vapor phase of liquid nitrogen. Purity and quantity of every magnetically sorted T cell population were checked by analytical flow cytometry. Genomic DNA was isolated from each sorted fraction and quantified by UV absorbance on a Nanodrop 2000c. The receptor's source is a man between 18 and 29 years old in good health. Sequencing was performed on memory CD4+ T cells sorted from blood. This specimen's cell subset or site label, per the study, means: CD45RA-negative fraction.

The encoded CDR3 is CASSPGGNQPQHF. The nucleotide sequence is given as TGCGCCAGCAGCCCAGGGGGCAATCAGCCCCAGCATTTT. The sequence is built from TRBV4-3 and TRBJ1-5; 6 matching bases give a weak D call of TRBD1. As encoded in the germline V gene, CDR1 is LGHNA while CDR2 is YSLEER. V is pared back by 4 bases and J by 2 bases, with 6 bases lying between the germline termini. The CDR3 goes from the cysteine to the phenylalanine over 13 residues. The only DNA kept is the CDR3, 39 bases in frame from the first base.